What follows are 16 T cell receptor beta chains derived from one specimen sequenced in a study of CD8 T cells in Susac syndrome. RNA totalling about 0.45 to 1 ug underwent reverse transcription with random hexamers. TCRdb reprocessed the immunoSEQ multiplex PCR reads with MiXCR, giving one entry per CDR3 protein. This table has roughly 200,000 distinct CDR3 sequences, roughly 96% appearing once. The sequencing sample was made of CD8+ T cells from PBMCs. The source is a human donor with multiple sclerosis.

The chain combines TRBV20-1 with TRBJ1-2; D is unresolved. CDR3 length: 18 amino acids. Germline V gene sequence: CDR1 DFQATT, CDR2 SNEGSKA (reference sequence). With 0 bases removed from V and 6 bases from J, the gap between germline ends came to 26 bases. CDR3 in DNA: TGCAGTGCTAGAGATCAGTGGCAGGACCGACTGTCTATCAATGGCTACACCTTC. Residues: CSARDQWQDRLSINGYTF.

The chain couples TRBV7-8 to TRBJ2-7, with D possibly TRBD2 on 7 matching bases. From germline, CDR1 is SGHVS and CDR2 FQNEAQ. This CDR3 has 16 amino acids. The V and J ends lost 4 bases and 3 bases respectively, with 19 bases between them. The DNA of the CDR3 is TGTGCCAGCAGCTCCCCTTGGGGGGGGGCCGACTACGAGCAGTACTTC. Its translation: CASSSPWGGADYEQYF.

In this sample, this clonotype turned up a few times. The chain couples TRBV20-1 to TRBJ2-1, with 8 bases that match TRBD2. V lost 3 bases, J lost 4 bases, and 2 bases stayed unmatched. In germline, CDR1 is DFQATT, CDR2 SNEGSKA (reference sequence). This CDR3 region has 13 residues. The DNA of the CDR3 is TGCAGTGCTAGGGGACTAGAGTACAATGAGCAGTTCTTC. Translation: CSARGLEYNEQFF.

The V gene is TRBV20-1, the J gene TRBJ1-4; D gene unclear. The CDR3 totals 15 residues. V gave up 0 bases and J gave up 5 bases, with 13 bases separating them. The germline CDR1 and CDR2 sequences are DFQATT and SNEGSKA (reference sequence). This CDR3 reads CSARESGSQNEKLFF. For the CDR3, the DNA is TGCAGTGCTAGAGAATCGGGTAGCCAAAATGAAAAACTGTTTTTT.

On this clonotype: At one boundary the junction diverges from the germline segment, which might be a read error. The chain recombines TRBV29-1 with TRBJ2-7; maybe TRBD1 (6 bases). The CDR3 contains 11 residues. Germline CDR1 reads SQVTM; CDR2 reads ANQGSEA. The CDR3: CSVQGSHEQCF. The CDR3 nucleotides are TGCAGCGTACAGGGTTCCCACGAGCAGTGCTTC.

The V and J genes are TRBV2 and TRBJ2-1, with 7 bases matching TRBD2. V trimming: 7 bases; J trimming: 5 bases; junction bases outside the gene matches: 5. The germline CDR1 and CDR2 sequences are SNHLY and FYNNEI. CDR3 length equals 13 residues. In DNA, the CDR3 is TGTGCCAGCAAAAGCGGGACTAACAATGAGCAGTTCTTC. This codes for CASKSGTNNEQFF.

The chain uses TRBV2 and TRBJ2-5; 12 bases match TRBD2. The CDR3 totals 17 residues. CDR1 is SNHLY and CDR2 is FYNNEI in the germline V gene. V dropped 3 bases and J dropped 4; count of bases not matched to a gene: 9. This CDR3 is CASSERLAGELGETQYF. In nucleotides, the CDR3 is TGTGCCAGCAGTGAGCGACTAGCGGGGGAGCTAGGAGAGACCCAGTACTTC.

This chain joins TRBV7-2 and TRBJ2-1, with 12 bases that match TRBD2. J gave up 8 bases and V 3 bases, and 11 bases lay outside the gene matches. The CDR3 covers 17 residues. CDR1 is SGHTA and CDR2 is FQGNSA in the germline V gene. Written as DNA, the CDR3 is TGTGCCAGCAGCTTCCTTGCTGCTAGCGGGGGGGCCGATGAGCAGTTCTTC. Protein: CASSFLAASGGADEQFF.

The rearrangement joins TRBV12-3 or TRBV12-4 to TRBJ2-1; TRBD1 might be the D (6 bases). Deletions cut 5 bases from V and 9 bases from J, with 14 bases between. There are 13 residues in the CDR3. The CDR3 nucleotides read TGTGCCAGCAGTGGGCCGGACAGTAGTGAGCAGTTCTTC. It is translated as CASSGPDSSEQFF.

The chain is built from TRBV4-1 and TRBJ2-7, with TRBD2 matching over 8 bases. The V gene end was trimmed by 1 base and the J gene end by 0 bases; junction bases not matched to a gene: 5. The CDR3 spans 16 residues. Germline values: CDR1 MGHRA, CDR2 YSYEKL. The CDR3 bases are TGCGCCAGCAGCCAAGCCTTAGCGGGAACCTCCTACGAGCAGTACTTC. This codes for CASSQALAGTSYEQYF.

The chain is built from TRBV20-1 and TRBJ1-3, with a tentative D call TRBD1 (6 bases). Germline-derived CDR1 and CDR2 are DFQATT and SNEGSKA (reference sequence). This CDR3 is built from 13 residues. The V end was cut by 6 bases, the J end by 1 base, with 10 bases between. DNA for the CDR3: TGCAGTGCCCGCACAGGGTCTGGAAACACCATATATTTT. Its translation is CSARTGSGNTIYF.

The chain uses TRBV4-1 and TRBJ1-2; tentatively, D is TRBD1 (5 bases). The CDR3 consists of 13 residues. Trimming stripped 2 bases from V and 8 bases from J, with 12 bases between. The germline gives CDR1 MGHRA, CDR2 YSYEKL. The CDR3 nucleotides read TGCGCCAGCAGCCAAATCACGTGGGACGGCTACACCTTC. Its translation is CASSQITWDGYTF.

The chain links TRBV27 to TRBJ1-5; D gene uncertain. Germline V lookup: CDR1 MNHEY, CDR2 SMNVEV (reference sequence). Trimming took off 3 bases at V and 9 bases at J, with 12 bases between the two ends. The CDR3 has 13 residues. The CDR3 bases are TGTGCCAGCAGTTTGAGTTTGTTACGGCCCCAGCATTTT. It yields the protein CASSLSLLRPQHF.

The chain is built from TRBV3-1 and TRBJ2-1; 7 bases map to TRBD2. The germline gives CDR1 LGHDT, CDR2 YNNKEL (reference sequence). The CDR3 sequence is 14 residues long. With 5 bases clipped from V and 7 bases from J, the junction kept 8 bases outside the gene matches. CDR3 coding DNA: TGTGCCAGCAGCTATGGACTAGGGTGGAATGAGCAGTTCTTC. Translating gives CASSYGLGWNEQFF.

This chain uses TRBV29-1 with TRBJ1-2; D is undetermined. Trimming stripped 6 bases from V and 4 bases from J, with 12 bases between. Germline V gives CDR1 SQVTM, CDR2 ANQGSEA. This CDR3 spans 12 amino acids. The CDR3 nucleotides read TGCAGCGTCGACCGGAGACTCTATGGCTACACCTTC. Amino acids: CSVDRRLYGYTF.

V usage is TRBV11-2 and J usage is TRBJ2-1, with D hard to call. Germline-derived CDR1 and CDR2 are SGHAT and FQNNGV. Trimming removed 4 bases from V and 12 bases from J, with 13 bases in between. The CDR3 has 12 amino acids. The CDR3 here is CASSSTLGGQFF. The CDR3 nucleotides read TGTGCCAGCAGCTCGACACTGGGCGGGCAGTTCTTC. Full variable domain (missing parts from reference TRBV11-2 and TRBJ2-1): EAGVAQSPRYKIIEKRQSVAFWCNPISGHATLYWYQQILGQGPKLLIQFQNNGVVDDSQLPKDRFSAERLKGVDSTLKIQPAKLEDSAVYLCASSSTLGGQFFGPGTRLTVL.